The 29 T cell receptor beta chains in this list originate from one sample, sequenced in a study of shared clonotypes between healthy human individuals (dated by TCRdb to about 2020). The method was the immunoSEQ multiplex PCR assay. Imported from immuneACCESS, the table was reduced by TCRdb to in-frame sequences with V and J called. These copies leave out some clones; in studies compared against another copy, an unresolved V gene accounts for under half, and the cause of the remainder is not known. Counted in this sample were more than 90,000 clones; roughly two thirds of them appeared once. Clones ranked in the top ten supply 40% to 45% of the sample. The sample taken for sequencing was memory CD8+ T cells sorted from blood. Read against the paper, the sample's cell subset or site label means: CD45RO+ cells pooled with CCR7-negative TemRA cells. The receptors originated from a man aged 30 to 45 in good health.

This chain joins TRBV4-3 and TRBJ2-5, with 11 bases lining up with TRBD1. V lost 4 bases to trimming and J lost 0 bases; unmatched junction nucleotides: 4. This CDR3 region has 16 residues. Germline loops: CDR1 LGHNA, CDR2 YSLEER. The CDR3 reads CASSLGDRGYQETQYF. The CDR3 nucleotides are TGCGCCAGCAGCCTGGGGGACAGGGGGTACCAAGAGACCCAGTACTTC.

The rearrangement links TRBV15 to TRBJ2-1, with 9 bases identical to TRBD1. V trimming: 4 bases; J trimming: 7 bases; junction bases outside the gene matches: 11. Germline CDR1 reads LNHNV; CDR2 reads YYDKDF (reference sequence). The CDR3 has 16 residues. The CDR3 loop reads CATSIQGWDRVNEQFF. The CDR3 coding sequence is TGTGCCACCAGCATCCAGGGTTGGGACAGGGTTAATGAGCAGTTCTTC.

This sequence joins TRBV5-6 and TRBJ1-1, with no clear D. The ends were cut back, 4 bases at V and 4 bases at J, with 8 bases in the middle. Germline lookup yields CDR1 SGHDT and CDR2 YYEEEE. This CDR3 comprises 12 residues. The CDR3 DNA sequence: TGTGCCAGCAGCCCGGGTGCCACTGAAGCTTTCTTT. Its protein product is CASSPGATEAFF.

The J gene is TRBJ2-3, the V gene TRBV19; 9 bases line up with TRBD1. Per germline, CDR1 LNHDA and CDR2 SQIVND (reference sequence). Trimming at V came to 4 bases and at J to 7 bases, leaving 9 bases not matched to a gene. The CDR3 runs 15 residues. The CDR3 region has the DNA TGTGCCAGTAGTAGTCCTGGGACAGGGACATATACGCAGTATTTT. It translates to CASSSPGTGTYTQYF.

The chain uses TRBV28 and TRBJ1-2; maybe TRBD1 (6 bases). Trimming cost V 8 bases and J 6 bases, with 16 bases left between them. CDR3 length equals 13 residues. Germline V gene sequence: CDR1 MDHEN, CDR2 SYDVKM. The CDR3 region is CASLSGQLNGYTF. In nucleotides, the CDR3 is TGTGCCAGCCTCTCCGGACAGCTAAATGGCTACACCTTC.

The chain couples TRBV25-1 to TRBJ2-1; the match to TRBD1 covers 8 bases. The CDR3 runs to 15 residues. After removal of 2 bases from V and 4 bases from J, the junction contained 4 bases not matched to a gene. Germline CDR1 is MGHDK and CDR2 is SYGVNS. For the CDR3, the DNA is TGTGCCAGCAGTGAAGGACAGGGACGGTACAATGAGCAGTTCTTC. Translating gives CASSEGQGRYNEQFF.

The chain recombines TRBV28 with TRBJ2-3; weak D call: TRBD2 (5 bases). CDR3 length: 17 amino acids. With 3 bases removed from V and 0 bases from J, the gap between germline ends came to 16 bases. Germline V gene lookup returns CDR1 MDHEN and CDR2 SYDVKM. The CDR3 loop reads CASSFYGASHSTDTQYF. CDR3 DNA sequence: TGTGCCAGCAGTTTTTACGGAGCTAGCCACAGCACAGATACGCAGTATTTT.

The genes are TRBV27 and TRBJ2-2; D unresolved. The V and J ends lost 0 bases and 6 bases respectively, with 8 bases between them. The CDR3 consists of 14 residues. Germline-derived CDR1 and CDR2 are MNHEY and SMNVEV (reference sequence). The CDR3 sequence is CASSLSVVSGELFF. The CDR3, as DNA: TGTGCCAGCAGTTTATCGGTGGTCTCCGGGGAGCTGTTTTTT.

There are many counts of this clone. This chain links TRBV28 with TRBJ2-7, with D uncertain. V was clipped by 3 bases and J by 2 bases, with 5 bases between them. The length of the CDR3 is 12 residues. Germline values: CDR1 MDHEN, CDR2 SYDVKM. The CDR3 nucleotides read TGTGCCAGCAGTTTCATGACCTACGAGCAGTACTTC. It is translated as CASSFMTYEQYF.

This clone was seen only a few times. This chain joins TRBV25-1 and TRBJ1-5; TRBD1 matches at 9 bases. CDR1 is MGHDK and CDR2 is SYGVNS in the germline V gene. The CDR3 is 15 residues long. J gave up 6 bases and V 5 bases, and 8 bases lay outside the gene matches. CDR3 coding DNA: TGTGCCAGCAGTTCCGGGACAGGGCCCCCTCAGCCCCAGCATTTT. Translating it yields CASSSGTGPPQPQHF. The full variable domain, in which reference TRBV25-1 and TRBJ1-5 provide the parts outside the CDR3, is EADIYQTPRYLVIGTGKKITLECSQTMGHDKMYWYQQDPGMELHLIHYSYGVNSTEKGDLSSESTVSRIRTEHFPLTLESARPSHTSQYLCASSSGTGPPQPQHFGDGTRLSIL.

V is TRBV6-1 and J is TRBJ1-5, with TRBD1 matching 8 bases. V shed 0 bases, J shed 2 bases, and the junction held 3 bases outside the gene matches. The CDR3 has 16 amino acids. CDR1 MNHNS and CDR2 SASEGT come from the germline V gene. The CDR3 nucleotides read TGTGCCAGCAGTGAAGCACCGACAGGGGGCAATCAGCCCCAGCATTTT. The encoded protein is CASSEAPTGGNQPQHF.

The CDR3 loop reads CASSLVAGGSYGYTF. In DNA, the CDR3 is TGTGCCAGCAGCTTAGTAGCAGGGGGATCCTATGGCTACACCTTC. The J gene is TRBJ1-2, the V gene TRBV7-6; 7 bases agree with TRBD1. Germline V gene lookup returns CDR1 SGHVS and CDR2 FNYEAQ. With V trimmed by 1 base and J by 4 bases, 6 bases remained unmatched. The CDR3 runs 15 residues.

V gene TRBV4-2 combines with J gene TRBJ1-1; no clear D. Germline V gives CDR1 LGHNA, CDR2 YNFKEQ. V was pared by 5 bases and J by 0 bases, with 10 bases between. The CDR3 totals 14 residues. The CDR3 loop is CASSLGDMNTEAFF. CDR3 DNA sequence: TGTGCCAGCAGCTTGGGAGACATGAACACTGAAGCTTTCTTT.

The V call is TRBV7-2, the J call TRBJ2-3, with D possibly being TRBD2 (6 bases). V shed 4 bases and J shed 4 bases, with 12 bases lying between them. This CDR3 is 14 amino acids long. CDR1 and CDR2 from the germline V gene are SGHTA and FQGNSA. The chain's CDR3 is CASSWQAGPDTQYF. DNA for the CDR3: TGTGCCAGCAGCTGGCAAGCGGGTCCAGATACGCAGTATTTT. Full variable domain (rest looked up from reference TRBV7-2 and TRBJ2-3): GAGVSQSPSNKVTEKGKDVELRCDPISGHTALYWYRQSLGQGLEFLIYFQGNSAPDKSGLPSDRFSAERTGGSVSTLTIQRTQQEDSAVYLCASSWQAGPDTQYFGPGTRLTVL.

Only a few counts were recorded for this clone. The chain is built from TRBV5-1 and TRBJ1-5, with 8 bases that match TRBD1. The CDR3 is 15 residues long. Germline assignment: CDR1 SGHRS and CDR2 YFSETQ. V dropped 4 bases and J dropped 7; count of bases not matched to a gene: 10. CDR3 DNA sequence: TGCGCCAGCAGCCAAGCAGGGGGCGCAGGCCAGCCCCAGCATTTT. It specifies CASSQAGGAGQPQHF.

The V call is TRBV4-1, the J call TRBJ1-4; D is unresolved. V lost 1 base, J lost 8 bases, and 14 bases lay in between. Germline lookup yields CDR1 MGHRA and CDR2 YSYEKL. The CDR3 has 15 residues. This chain's CDR3 is CASSQVRAASEKLFF. The CDR3 nucleotides are TGCGCCAGCAGCCAAGTGAGGGCCGCTAGCGAAAAACTGTTTTTT.

V usage is TRBV25-1 and J usage is TRBJ1-4; D call uncertain. Germline CDR1 and CDR2: MGHDK and SYGVNS. The CDR3 sequence is 17 residues long. Between the trimmed V and J ends, which lost 1 base and 0 bases, there was a span of 12 bases. CDR3 sequence reads: CASSESPGEATNEKLFF. In DNA, the CDR3 is TGTGCCAGCAGTGAATCGCCGGGAGAAGCAACTAATGAAAAACTGTTTTTT.

This clone was counted between two and nine times. The chain combines TRBV4-3 with TRBJ1-2; no clear D. V lost 1 base, J lost 4 bases, and 13 bases lay in between. The CDR3 contains 15 residues. CDR1 and CDR2 from the germline V gene are LGHNA and YSLEER. This chain's CDR3 is CASSQVGQLTYGYTF. The CDR3 coding sequence is TGCGCCAGCAGCCAAGTAGGGCAACTTACCTATGGCTACACCTTC.

The genes are TRBV10-2 and TRBJ1-2, with D possibly TRBD1 on 5 matching bases. Germline V gene sequence: CDR1 WSHSY, CDR2 SAAADI. V was cut by 8 bases and J by 4 bases, with 11 bases left in between. The CDR3 runs 12 residues. The CDR3 protein is CASHDSGYGYTF. CDR3 DNA: TGCGCCAGCCACGACAGCGGCTATGGCTACACCTTC.

In this sample, this clone turned up a few times. This same CDR3 is encoded by further DNA sequences in the sample. The rearrangement joins TRBV27 to TRBJ1-2; D call uncertain. Germline V lookup: CDR1 MNHEY, CDR2 SMNVEV (reference sequence). The CDR3 is 13 residues long. Trimming shortened V by 0 bases and J by 4 bases, and 6 bases separated the two germline ends. CDR3 loop: CASSLSDGYGYTF. The CDR3 DNA is TGTGCCAGCAGTTTATCGGACGGCTATGGCTACACCTTC.

This clone has ten or more counts. V and J are TRBV28 and TRBJ2-7, with 8 bases identical to TRBD1. This CDR3 is built from 13 residues. Germline CDR1 reads MDHEN; CDR2 reads SYDVKM. The ends lost 9 bases at V and 3 bases at J; junction bases unmatched: 7. In DNA form, the CDR3 reads TGTGCCAGTGCGACAGGGGCTTACTACGAGCAGTACTTC. Its protein product is CASATGAYYEQYF.

The chain links TRBV19 to TRBJ2-3; D not certain. This CDR3 spans 14 amino acids. Trimming took off 3 bases at V and 6 bases at J, with 13 bases between the two ends. CDR1 is LNHDA, CDR2 SQIVND, per germline (reference sequence). The CDR3 DNA reads TGTGCCAGTAGTATCTCGGGTGACCAGGATACGCAGTATTTT. This translates into CASSISGDQDTQYF.

This chain uses TRBV7-2 with TRBJ2-7; TRBD1 aligns across 9 bases. The junction had 8 bases not matched to a gene; V was cut back by 5 bases and J by 6 bases. Germline assignment: CDR1 SGHTA and CDR2 FQGNSA. The CDR3 covers 14 residues. CDR3 nucleotide sequence: TGTGCCAGCAGCCCCGGGACAGGGTTCGCCGAGCAGTACTTC. Protein product: CASSPGTGFAEQYF.

The chain is built from TRBV5-5 and TRBJ2-6; D uncertain. The V gene lost 0 bases and the J gene lost 1 base, with 2 bases spanning the gap. This CDR3 contains 14 residues. Germline V lookup: CDR1 SGHKS, CDR2 YYEKEE (reference sequence). CDR3 protein: CASSLASGANVLTF. CDR3 DNA: TGTGCCAGCAGCTTGGCGTCTGGGGCCAACGTCCTGACTTTC. Variable domain in full (rest from reference TRBV5-5 and TRBJ2-6): DAGVTQSPTHLIKTRGQQVTLRCSPISGHKSVSWYQQVLGQGPQFIFQYYEKEERGRGNFPDRFSARQFPNYSSELNVNALLLGDSALYLCASSLASGANVLTFGAGSRLTVL.

The V gene is TRBV4-1, the J gene TRBJ2-1; 10 nucleotides match TRBD2. Looked up from germline, CDR1 is MGHRA and CDR2 is YSYEKL. V lost 0 bases and J lost 8; bases outside the gene matches: 7. The length of the CDR3 is 16 residues. Written as DNA, the CDR3 is TGCGCCAGCAGCCAAGAGGCTAGCGGGAGAACCTATGAGCAGTTCTTC. Encoded protein: CASSQEASGRTYEQFF.

This clone occurred many times. V is TRBV5-6 and J is TRBJ2-2, with D perhaps TRBD1 (6 bases). Germline V lookup: CDR1 SGHDT, CDR2 YYEEEE. The ends were cut back, 4 bases at V and 3 bases at J, with 10 bases in the middle. The CDR3 is 14 residues long. The CDR3 DNA follows: TGTGCCAGCAGCCCTGGACAGTACACCGGGGAGCTGTTTTTT. Its protein product is CASSPGQYTGELFF.

The sample holds many counts of this clone. The rearrangement joins TRBV11-3 to TRBJ2-7, with 9 bases matching TRBD2. The CDR3 consists of 14 residues. The junction had 3 bases not matched to a gene; V was cut back by 0 bases and J by 6 bases. CDR1 and CDR2 (germline): SGHNT, YENEEA. In DNA form, the CDR3 reads TGTGCCAGCAGCTTAGACCTAGCGGGATTCGAGCAGTACTTC. This gives the protein CASSLDLAGFEQYF.

This clone has only one observation. Other DNA sequences within the sample encode an identical CDR3. The chain joins TRBV6-1 to TRBJ1-5, with D possibly being TRBD1 (5 bases). From germline, CDR1 is MNHNS and CDR2 SASEGT. The CDR3 spans 18 residues. The V and J ends lost 2 bases and 0 bases respectively, with 17 bases between them. The DNA of the CDR3 is TGTGCCAGCAGTGAATCCAAAGGGCGGGGGTATAGCAATCAGCCCCAGCATTTT. It specifies CASSESKGRGYSNQPQHF.

The CDR3 loop reads CASSLRPGSVVNEQFF. Written as DNA, the CDR3 is TGTGCCAGCAGCCTACGCCCAGGGAGTGTGGTGAATGAGCAGTTCTTC. This rearrangement joins TRBV7-8 to TRBJ2-1, with D possibly being TRBD1 or TRBD2 (5 bases each). Trimming removed 5 bases at V and 7 bases at J, with 21 bases between. The CDR3 has 16 amino acids. CDR1 and CDR2 from the germline V gene are SGHVS and FQNEAQ. The variable domain in full, completed from reference TRBV7-8 and TRBJ2-1, reads GAGVSQSPRYKVAKRGQDVALRCDPISGHVSLFWYQQALGQGPEFLTYFQNEAQLDKSGLPSDRFFAERPEGSVSTLKIQRTQQEDSAVYLCASSLRPGSVVNEQFFGPGTRLTVL.